This is a list of T cell receptor beta chains from one sample in a study of CD8 T cells in ankylosing spondylitis. Each CDR3 protein is one row after TCRdb ran MiXCR on the 5' RACE reads. Of some 150,000 distinct CDR3 sequences detected, around 45% appear once; the ten largest clones hold roughly 15%. Sequencing was done on a sample of synovial fluid, either unsorted or a sorted T cell fraction (not recorded which). The receptors shown here come from a male donor with ankylosing spondylitis. Each CDR3 is given with its conserved first and last residue. A D gene is named only where the DNA matches it firmly. Some rows have no size entry. The others give once, few or many, or a class for an expanded clone.

j_call | d_call | clone_size | v_call | cdr3_aa | cdr3_nt
TRBJ2-3 | TRBD2 | - | TRBV10-1 | CASSEIAGGRDTQYF | TGCGCCAGCAGTGAGATAGCGGGGGGTAGGGATACGCAGTATTTT
TRBJ1-5 | - | - | TRBV12-3/TRBV12-4 | CASSHRDPSGQPQHF | TGTGCCAGCAGTCACCGGGACCCCTCGGGGCAGCCCCAGCATTTT
TRBJ2-7 | TRBD2 | few | TRBV27 | CASSPSAGEFPYVQYF | TGTGCCAGCAGTCCATCAGCGGGAGAATTCCCCTATGTGCAGTACTTC
TRBJ2-1 | TRBD1 | - | TRBV4-2 | CASSYGQGTYNEQFF | TGTGCCAGCAGCTACGGACAGGGGACCTACAATGAGCAGTTCTTC
TRBJ2-7 | - | many | TRBV6-1 | CASSEDVSSYEQYF | TGTGCCAGCAGTGAAGATGTCAGCTCCTACGAGCAGTACTTC
TRBJ1-1 | - | few | TRBV4-2 | CASSQDRLDSRTGEAFF | TGTGCCAGCAGCCAAGATCGTCTGGACTCCAGAACAGGTGAAGCTTTCTTT
TRBJ2-2 | - | many | TRBV2 | CASSAGDTGELFF | TGTGCCAGCAGTGCAGGGGACACCGGGGAGCTGTTTTTT
TRBJ1-2 | TRBD1 | few | TRBV18 | CASDRGTWGHHGYTF | TGTGCCAGCGACAGGGGGACCTGGGGGCACCATGGCTACACCTTC
TRBJ2-6 | - | few | TRBV28 | CASSPLAFSGANVLTF | TGTGCCAGCAGTCCACTAGCTTTCTCTGGGGCCAACGTCCTGACTTTC
TRBJ2-1 | - | - | TRBV4-3 | CASSPGWGRGGYNEQFF | TGCGCCAGCAGCCCGGGATGGGGGAGAGGGGGTTACAATGAGCAGTTCTTC
TRBJ2-6 | - | few | TRBV3-1 | CASSQGMNVLTF | TGTGCCAGCAGCCAAGGAATGAACGTCCTGACTTTC
TRBJ2-1 | - | - | TRBV29-1 | CSVLEGPAGNEQFF | TGCAGCGTGTTGGAGGGCCCGGCGGGCAATGAGCAGTTCTTC
TRBJ1-1 | - | - | TRBV20-1 | CSARDIATQNTEAFF | TGCAGTGCTAGAGATATCGCGACCCAGAACACTGAAGCTTTCTTT
TRBJ2-7 | TRBD2 | - | TRBV5-1 | CASSLETSGSWYEQYF | TGCGCCAGCAGCTTGGAGACTAGCGGGAGTTGGTACGAGCAGTACTTC
TRBJ2-7 | - | few | TRBV7-2 | CASSLVAAYEQYF | TGTGCCAGCAGCTTGGTTGCGGCCTACGAGCAGTACTTC
TRBJ1-2 | TRBD1 | few | TRBV30 | CAWSFTGQGDYGYTF | TGTGCCTGGAGTTTTACGGGACAGGGTGACTATGGCTACACCTTC
TRBJ2-2 | - | - | TRBV27 | CASSHSYTGELFF | TGTGCCAGCAGTCACAGTTACACCGGGGAGCTGTTTTTT
TRBJ2-2 | - | once | TRBV10-3 | CAISTIFRGAGELFF | TGTGCCATCAGCACAATATTCAGGGGAGCAGGGGAGCTGTTTTTT
TRBJ2-7 | - | - | TRBV20-1 | CSAHDIYEQYF | TGCAGTGCTCACGATATCTACGAGCAGTACTTC
TRBJ1-6 | - | - | TRBV27 | CASSFGGHSPLHF | TGTGCCAGCAGTTTCGGCGGGCATTCACCCCTCCACTTT
TRBJ2-3 | - | - | TRBV5-1 | CASSLGSHVDTQYF | TGCGCCAGCAGCTTAGGCTCCCATGTAGATACGCAGTATTTT
TRBJ2-7 | - | - | TRBV29-1 | CSVWDGQTYEQYF | TGCAGCGTCTGGGACGGGCAGACCTACGAGCAGTACTTC
TRBJ2-1 | TRBD1 | - | TRBV7-9 | CASGFLFGTGLAYEQFF | TGTGCCAGCGGCTTTTTATTCGGGACAGGGCTTGCATATGAGCAGTTCTTC
TRBJ1-2 | - | - | TRBV7-2 | CASTPRGGYGYTF | TGTGCCAGCACCCCCCGTGGTGGCTATGGCTACACCTTC
TRBJ2-7 | TRBD1 | many | TRBV10-3 | CAISAPGTGVYEQYF | TGTGCCATCAGTGCCCCCGGGACAGGGGTATACGAGCAGTACTTC
TRBJ2-1 | TRBD1 | - | TRBV10-1 | CASSADRVPNNEQFF | TGCGCCAGCAGTGCGGACAGGGTACCCAACAATGAGCAGTTCTTC
TRBJ2-1 | TRBD2 | - | TRBV7-2 | CASSFWVAGSVEQFF | TGTGCCAGCAGTTTTTGGGTAGCGGGATCGGTTGAGCAGTTCTTC
TRBJ2-1 | TRBD2 | - | TRBV10-3 | CAIKGLAGANEQFF | TGTGCCATCAAGGGGCTAGCGGGAGCCAATGAGCAGTTCTTC
TRBJ2-7 | - | once | TRBV10-3 | CAASGTVAYEQYF | TGTGCCGCCTCCGGGACGGTAGCCTACGAGCAGTACTTC
TRBJ2-3 | - | - | TRBV28 | CASSPVLGTDTQYF | TGTGCCAGCAGTCCCGTGCTCGGCACAGATACGCAGTATTTT
TRBJ1-2 | - | - | TRBV4-1 | CASSLLVLMRGYTF | TGCGCCAGCAGCCTTCTGGTACTGATGAGAGGCTACACCTTC
TRBJ2-7 | TRBD2 | - | TRBV10-3 | CAISEVAGVSSYEQYF | TGTGCCATCAGTGAAGTAGCGGGAGTGAGCTCCTACGAGCAGTACTTC
TRBJ2-5 | - | few | TRBV7-9 | CASSRLRQSRVQETQYF | TGTGCCAGCAGCCGACTTAGACAATCCAGGGTCCAAGAGACCCAGTACTTC
TRBJ2-6 | TRBD1 | few | TRBV4-3 | CASSPRTGTGANVLTF | TGCGCCAGCAGCCCACGGACAGGGACTGGGGCCAACGTCCTGACTTTC
TRBJ2-1 | - | few | TRBV7-9 | CASSLEDYNEQFF | TGTGCCAGCAGCTTAGAAGACTACAATGAGCAGTTCTTC
TRBJ2-1 | TRBD2 | - | TRBV20-1 | CSAGGARSYNEQFF | TGCAGTGCCGGGGGGGCCCGTAGTTACAATGAGCAGTTCTTC
TRBJ1-2 | - | few | TRBV28 | CASSVYRGGPSYGYTF | TGTGCCAGCAGTGTTTATAGGGGGGGGCCTAGCTATGGCTACACCTTC
TRBJ2-7 | - | - | TRBV7-8 | CASSLYTWWGKQYF | TGTGCCAGCAGCTTATATACGTGGTGGGGCAAGCAGTACTTC
TRBJ2-1 | TRBD2 | - | TRBV7-6 | CASSLLVAGGPSSYNEQFF | TGTGCCAGCAGCTTGCTGGTAGCGGGAGGCCCAAGCTCCTACAATGAGCAGTTCTTC
TRBJ2-1 | TRBD2 | few | TRBV6-1 | CASRQLAGGRDEQFF | TGTGCCAGCAGGCAACTAGCGGGGGGCCGGGATGAGCAGTTCTTC
TRBJ2-7 | - | few | TRBV28 | CASSLRIRVGGQYF | TGTGCCAGCAGTTTGCGCATTCGAGTTGGGGGGCAGTACTTC
TRBJ2-4 | TRBD1 | - | TRBV4-1 | CASSLITRTGKNIQYF | TGCGCCAGCAGCCTCATCACGCGGACAGGCAAAAACATTCAGTACTTC
TRBJ1-2 | TRBD1 | - | TRBV11-2 | CASSLVFRTGGSANYGYTF | TGTGCCAGCAGCTTAGTGTTCAGGACAGGGGGCTCTGCTAACTATGGCTACACCTTC
TRBJ1-6 | - | many | TRBV21-1 | CASSAKQGAYSPLHF | TGTGCCAGCAGCGCCAAACAGGGGGCCTATTCACCCCTCCACTTT
TRBJ1-1 | - | few | TRBV7-9 | CASYPLGENTEAFF | TGTGCCAGCTACCCGTTGGGAGAGAACACTGAAGCTTTCTTT
TRBJ2-3 | TRBD1 | few | TRBV4-2 | CASSQEVGTGTDTQYF | TGTGCCAGCAGCCAAGAAGTAGGGACAGGGACAGATACGCAGTATTTT
TRBJ2-5 | TRBD1 | - | TRBV6-4 | CASSATPGQVQETQYF | TGTGCCAGCAGTGCGACCCCGGGACAGGTCCAAGAGACCCAGTACTTC
TRBJ2-1 | - | - | TRBV24-1 | CATSDPFLDWEQFF | TGTGCCACCAGTGATCCCTTTCTCGATTGGGAGCAGTTCTTC
TRBJ2-7 | - | many | TRBV19 | CASSMGPTYEQYF | TGTGCCAGTAGTATGGGTCCTACCTACGAGCAGTACTTC
TRBJ2-7 | - | medium-sized | TRBV2 | CASSTHRDGDYEQYF | TGTGCCAGCAGCACCCACCGGGACGGGGACTACGAGCAGTACTTC
TRBJ2-7 | TRBD2 | - | TRBV7-2 | CASSSPETSPYEQYF | TGTGCCAGCAGCTCCCCCGAGACTAGCCCCTACGAGCAGTACTTC
TRBJ1-4 | - | - | TRBV15 | CATSPRITGRVDEKLFF | TGTGCCACCAGCCCACGCATAACAGGGAGGGTGGATGAAAAACTGTTTTTT
TRBJ1-4 | - | - | TRBV29-1 | CSGGDLLNEKLFF | TGCAGCGGGGGGGATCTTCTTAATGAAAAACTGTTTTTT
TRBJ1-1 | - | - | TRBV2 | CATQASRTANTEAFF | TGTGCCACCCAAGCATCTAGGACAGCGAACACTGAAGCTTTCTTT
TRBJ1-1 | - | - | TRBV30 | CAWSVGVAGSEAFF | TGTGCCTGGAGTGTCGGGGTGGCAGGGTCTGAAGCTTTCTTT